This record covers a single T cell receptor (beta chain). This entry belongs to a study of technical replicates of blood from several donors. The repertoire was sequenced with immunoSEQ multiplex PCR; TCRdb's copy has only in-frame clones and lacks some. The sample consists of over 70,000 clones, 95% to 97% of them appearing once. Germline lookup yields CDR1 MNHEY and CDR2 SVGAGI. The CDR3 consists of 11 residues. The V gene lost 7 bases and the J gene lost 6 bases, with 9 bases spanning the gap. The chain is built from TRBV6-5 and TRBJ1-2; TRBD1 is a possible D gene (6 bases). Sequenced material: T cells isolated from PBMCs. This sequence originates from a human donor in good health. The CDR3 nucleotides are TGTGCCAGCACGTCAGGGGATGGCTACACCTTC. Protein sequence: CASTSGDGYTF.